This TCR beta chain was recorded in a study of blood T cells in healthy people across ages. Primers used in a second PCR of roughly 6 to 11 cycles were a sample-barcoded 5' primer and a J-beta primer mix. TCRdb analysed the 5' RACE reads with MiXCR anew, one entry per CDR3 protein. The repertoire holds about 1.1 million distinct CDR3 sequences, with around two fifths as singletons. The sample taken for sequencing was blood. This clonotype originated in a man between 18 and 29 years old in good health.

CDR3 amino acids: CASRQASSYEQYF. CDR3 DNA: TGTGCCAGCAGGCAGGCCAGCTCCTACGAGCAGTACTTC. The genes are TRBV12-3 or TRBV12-4 and TRBJ2-7; D is undetermined. The germline V and J ends were trimmed by 6 bases and 0 bases, with 9 bases remaining between them. The CDR3 is made up of 13 amino acids.